The sequence of this T cell receptor beta chain was determined in a study of CD4 T cells in relation to SARS-CoV-2 and coronaviruses. The CDR3 is 15 amino acids. Germline-derived CDR1 and CDR2 are SGDLS and YYNGEE. Trimming removed 0 bases from V and 8 bases from J, with 14 bases in between. The method was immunoSEQ multiplex PCR; TCRdb's version includes in-frame clones alone and lacks a portion of them. The profile covers about 23,000 clones, with approximately 82% appearing a single time and 29% taken by the ten largest. General study results and limits: Around 60% of donors had memory CD4+ clonotypes crossrecognizing SARS-CoV-2 and common cold coronavirus spike.

The unexposed donors gave CD4+ T cells in about 2010-2019, prior to COVID-19. Isolation of CD4+ T cells took place after about eleven days in culture. Unexposed-donor CD4+ T cells were probed with SARS-CoV-2 S/N and four cold-coronavirus spikes, cells permitting. This clone was observed a handful of times. Its target is not known. Sequencing input: CD4+ T cells from PBMCs, cultured in vitro. This receptor was identified in a human donor in good health. This chain uses TRBV9 with TRBJ1-4; the D gene is possibly TRBD1 (6 bases). The CDR3 region has the DNA TGTGCCAGCAGCGTAGCTGGGGGGCGGGACGAAAAACTGTTTTTT. Translation gives CASSVAGGRDEKLFF.